This T cell receptor (beta chain) stems from a study of monozygotic twins with inflammatory bowel disease. Broader study findings: Fewer clonotypes were shared with others by IBD patients than by healthy twins, especially with disease activity.

Starting material for each TCR library was about 3,300 ng of total RNA. TCRdb re-called the 5' RACE reads; one entry per CDR3 protein, DNA not given. The data include 200,000 to 250,000 distinct CDR3 sequences; the top ten clones carry 1.5% to 2%. Per the germline V gene, CDR1 is SGHVS and CDR2 is FNYEAQ. The CDR3 sequence is 12 residues long. Notes on this clonotype: Its target is not known.

V and J are TRBV7-6 and TRBJ2-5. The clonotype comes from a human donor with ulcerative colitis or Crohn's disease, or a healthy co-twin of an affected twin (not recorded which). The material sequenced was blood. The CDR3 sequence is CASSLGRNFFYF.